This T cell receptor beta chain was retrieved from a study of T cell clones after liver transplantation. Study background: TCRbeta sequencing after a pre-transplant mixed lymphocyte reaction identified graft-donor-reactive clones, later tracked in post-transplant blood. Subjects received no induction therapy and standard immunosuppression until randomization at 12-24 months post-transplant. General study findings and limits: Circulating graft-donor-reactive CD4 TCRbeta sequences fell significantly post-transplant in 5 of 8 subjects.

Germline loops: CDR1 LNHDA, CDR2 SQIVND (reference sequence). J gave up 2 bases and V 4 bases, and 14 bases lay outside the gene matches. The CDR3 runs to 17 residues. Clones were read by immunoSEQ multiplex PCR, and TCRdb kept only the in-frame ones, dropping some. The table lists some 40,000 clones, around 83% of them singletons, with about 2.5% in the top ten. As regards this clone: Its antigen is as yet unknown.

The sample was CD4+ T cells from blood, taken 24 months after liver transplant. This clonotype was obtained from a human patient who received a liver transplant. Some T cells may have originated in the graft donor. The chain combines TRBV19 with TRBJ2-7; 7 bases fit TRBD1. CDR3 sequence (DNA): TGTGCCAGTAGTACCGAACTGACAGGGCAAATCCCCTACGAGCAGTACTTC. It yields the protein CASSTELTGQIPYEQYF.